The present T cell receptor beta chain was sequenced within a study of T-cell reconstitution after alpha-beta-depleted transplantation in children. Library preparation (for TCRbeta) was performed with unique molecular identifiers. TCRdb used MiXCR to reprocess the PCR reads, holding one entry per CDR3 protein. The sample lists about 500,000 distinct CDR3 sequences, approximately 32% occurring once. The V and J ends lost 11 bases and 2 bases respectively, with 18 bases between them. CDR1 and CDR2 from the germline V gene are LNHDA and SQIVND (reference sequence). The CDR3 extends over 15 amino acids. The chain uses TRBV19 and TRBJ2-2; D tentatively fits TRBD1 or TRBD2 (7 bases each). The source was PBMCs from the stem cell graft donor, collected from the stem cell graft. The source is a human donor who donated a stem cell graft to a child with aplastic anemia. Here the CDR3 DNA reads TGTGCCGGGGGAGGGGGCCCGTTTAACACCGGGGAGCTGTTTTTT. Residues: CAGGGGPFNTGELFF.